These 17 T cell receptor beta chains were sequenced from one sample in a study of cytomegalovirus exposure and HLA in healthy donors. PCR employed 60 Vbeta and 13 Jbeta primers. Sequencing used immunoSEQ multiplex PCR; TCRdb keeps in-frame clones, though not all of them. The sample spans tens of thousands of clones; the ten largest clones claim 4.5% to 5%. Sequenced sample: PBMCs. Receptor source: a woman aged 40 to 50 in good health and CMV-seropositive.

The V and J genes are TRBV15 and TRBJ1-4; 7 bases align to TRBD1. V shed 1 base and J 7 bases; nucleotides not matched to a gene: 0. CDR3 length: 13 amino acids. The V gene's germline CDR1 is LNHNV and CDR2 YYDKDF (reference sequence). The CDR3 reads CATSRAGGEKLFF. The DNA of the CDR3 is TGTGCCACCAGCAGAGCAGGGGGTGAAAAACTGTTTTTT.

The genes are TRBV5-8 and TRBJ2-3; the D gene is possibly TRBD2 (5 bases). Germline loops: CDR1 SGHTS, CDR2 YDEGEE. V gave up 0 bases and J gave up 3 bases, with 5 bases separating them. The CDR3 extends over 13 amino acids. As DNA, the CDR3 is TGTGCCAGCAGCTTGGTAGCGACAGATACGCAGTATTTT. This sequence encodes CASSLVATDTQYF.

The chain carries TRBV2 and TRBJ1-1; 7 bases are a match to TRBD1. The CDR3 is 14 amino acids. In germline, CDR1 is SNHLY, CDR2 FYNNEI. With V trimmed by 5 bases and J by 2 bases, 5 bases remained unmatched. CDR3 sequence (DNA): TGTGCCAGCAGTCCCGGGACAGCTAACACTGAAGCTTTCTTT. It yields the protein CASSPGTANTEAFF.

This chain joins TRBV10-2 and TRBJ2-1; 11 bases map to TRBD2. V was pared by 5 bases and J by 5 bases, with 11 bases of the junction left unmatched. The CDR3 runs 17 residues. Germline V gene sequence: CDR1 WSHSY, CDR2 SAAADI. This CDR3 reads CASSYLAGGPRDNEQFF. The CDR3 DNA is TGCGCCAGCAGTTATTTAGCGGGAGGGCCCCGGGACAATGAGCAGTTCTTC.

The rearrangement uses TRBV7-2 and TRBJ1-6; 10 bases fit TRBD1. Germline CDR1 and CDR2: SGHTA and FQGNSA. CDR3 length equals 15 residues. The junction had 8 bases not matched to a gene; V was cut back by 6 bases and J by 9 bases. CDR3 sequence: CASSPPGTGASPLHF. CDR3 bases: TGTGCCAGCAGTCCTCCCGGGACAGGGGCTTCACCCCTCCACTTT.

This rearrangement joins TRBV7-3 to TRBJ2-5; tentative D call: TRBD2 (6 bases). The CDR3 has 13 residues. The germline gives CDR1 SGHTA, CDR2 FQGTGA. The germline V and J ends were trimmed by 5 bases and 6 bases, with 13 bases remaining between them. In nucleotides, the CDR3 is TGTGCCAGCAGCCGAGACGGCGGGAAGACCCAGTACTTC. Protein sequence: CASSRDGGKTQYF.

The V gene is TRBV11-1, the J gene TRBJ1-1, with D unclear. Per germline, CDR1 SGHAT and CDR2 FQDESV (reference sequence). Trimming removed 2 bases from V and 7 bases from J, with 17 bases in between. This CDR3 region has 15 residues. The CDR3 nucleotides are TGTGCCAGCAGCTTATCCCTCAGTCGCGGTGGTGAAGCTTTCTTT. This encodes CASSLSLSRGGEAFF.

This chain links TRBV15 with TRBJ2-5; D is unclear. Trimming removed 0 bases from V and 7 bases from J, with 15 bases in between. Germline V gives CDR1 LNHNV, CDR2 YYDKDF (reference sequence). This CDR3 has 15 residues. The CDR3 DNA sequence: TGTGCCACCAGCAGAGATCGCAGCGCCGCTAGGACCCAGTACTTC. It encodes CATSRDRSAARTQYF.

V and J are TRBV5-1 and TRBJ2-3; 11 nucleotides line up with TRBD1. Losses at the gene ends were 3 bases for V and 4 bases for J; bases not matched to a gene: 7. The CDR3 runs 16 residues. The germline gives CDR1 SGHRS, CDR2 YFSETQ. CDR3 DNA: TGCGCCAGCAGCTCAAACGGGGACAGGGGGTCAGATACGCAGTATTTT. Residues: CASSSNGDRGSDTQYF.

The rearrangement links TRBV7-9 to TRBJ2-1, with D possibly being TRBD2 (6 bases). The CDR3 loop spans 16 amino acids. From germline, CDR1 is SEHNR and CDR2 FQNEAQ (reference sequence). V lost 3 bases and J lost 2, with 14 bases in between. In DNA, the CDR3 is TGTGCCAGCAGCTTCAACCGGCGGGGAGCCTACAATGAGCAGTTCTTC. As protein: CASSFNRRGAYNEQFF.

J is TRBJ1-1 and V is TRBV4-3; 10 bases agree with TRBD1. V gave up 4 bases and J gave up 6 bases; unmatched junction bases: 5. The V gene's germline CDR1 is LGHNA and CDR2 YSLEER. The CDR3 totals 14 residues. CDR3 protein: CASSRRQGAPEAFF. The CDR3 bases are TGCGCCAGCAGCCGGAGACAGGGGGCGCCTGAAGCTTTCTTT.

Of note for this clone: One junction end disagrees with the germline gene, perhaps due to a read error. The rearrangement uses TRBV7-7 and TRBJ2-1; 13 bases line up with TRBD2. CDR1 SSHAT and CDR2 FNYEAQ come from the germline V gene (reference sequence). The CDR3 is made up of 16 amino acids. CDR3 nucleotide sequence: TGTGCTAGCAGCTTAGGGACTAGCGGGACCTACAATGAGCAGTTCTTC. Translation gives CASSLGTSGTYNEQFF.

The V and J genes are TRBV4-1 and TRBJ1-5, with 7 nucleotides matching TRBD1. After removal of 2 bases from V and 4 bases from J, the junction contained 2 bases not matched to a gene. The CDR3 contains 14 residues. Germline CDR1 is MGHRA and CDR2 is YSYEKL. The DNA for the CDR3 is TGCGCCAGCAGCCAATCCAGGGGGAATCAGCCCCAGCATTTT. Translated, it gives CASSQSRGNQPQHF.

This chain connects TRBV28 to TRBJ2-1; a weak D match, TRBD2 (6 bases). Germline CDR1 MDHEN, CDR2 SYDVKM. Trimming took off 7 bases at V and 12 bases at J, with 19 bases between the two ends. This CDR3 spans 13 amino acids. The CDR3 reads CASKGSGVPWQFF. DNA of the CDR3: TGTGCCAGCAAGGGTTCGGGAGTCCCATGGCAGTTCTTC. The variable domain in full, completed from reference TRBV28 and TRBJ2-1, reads DVKVTQSSRYLVKRTGEKVFLECVQDMDHENMFWYRQDPGLGLRLIYFSYDVKMKEKGDIPEGYSVSREKKERFSLILESASTNQTSMYLCASKGSGVPWQFFGPGTRLTVL.

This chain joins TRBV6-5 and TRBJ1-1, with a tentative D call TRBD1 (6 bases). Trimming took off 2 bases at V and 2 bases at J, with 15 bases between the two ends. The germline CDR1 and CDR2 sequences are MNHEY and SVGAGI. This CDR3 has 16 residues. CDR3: CASSYVGGLRNTEAFF. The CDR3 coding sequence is TGTGCCAGCAGTTACGTGGGGGGGCTACGAAACACTGAAGCTTTCTTT.

CDR3 sequence: CASSSTILGGRNEQYF. In nucleotides, the CDR3 is TGTGCCAGCAGTTCCACCATCTTGGGGGGAAGAAACGAGCAGTACTTC. J is TRBJ2-5 and V is TRBV6-6, with TRBD2 as a possible D gene (6 bases). The J call may be incorrect, as the DNA end agrees better with TRBJ2-7. Germline lookup yields CDR1 MNHNY and CDR2 SVGAGI (reference sequence). This CDR3 region has 16 residues.

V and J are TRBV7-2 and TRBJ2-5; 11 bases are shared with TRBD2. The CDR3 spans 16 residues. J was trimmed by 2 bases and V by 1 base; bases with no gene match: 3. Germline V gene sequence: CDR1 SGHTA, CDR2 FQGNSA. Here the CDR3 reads CASSLVGTSGQETQYF. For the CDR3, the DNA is TGTGCCAGCAGCTTAGTCGGGACTAGCGGACAAGAGACCCAGTACTTC.